The 31 T cell receptor beta chains below come from one sample, sequenced in a study of T cell responses to AZD1222 COVID-19 vaccine. The repertoire was sequenced with immunoSEQ multiplex PCR; TCRdb's copy has only in-frame clones and lacks some. The repertoire holds around 99,000 clones, with 80% to 95% as singletons. The specimen was peripheral blood, collected 28 days after the second AZD1222 dose. Source of these receptors: an adult who received the AZD1222 COVID-19 vaccine.

This chain connects TRBV28 to TRBJ2-1; D is undetermined. CDR3 length equals 11 residues. CDR1 and CDR2 (germline): MDHEN, SYDVKM. Trimming removed 3 bases from V and 11 bases from J, with 8 bases in between. The CDR3 reads CASSFGRQQFF. In DNA, the CDR3 is TGTGCCAGCAGTTTTGGTAGACAGCAGTTCTTC.

The CDR3 DNA reads TGCGCCAGCAGCACAGGGGCGACAGTCAATGAAAAACTGTTTTTT. Protein product: CASSTGATVNEKLFF. V is TRBV5-1 and J is TRBJ1-4; 7 bases line up with TRBD1. CDR1 SGHRS and CDR2 YFSETQ come from the germline V gene. With V trimmed by 4 bases and J by 5 bases, 8 bases remained unmatched. The CDR3 is 15 residues long.

The chain couples TRBV9 to TRBJ2-7, with 9 bases matching TRBD2. This CDR3 contains 15 residues. The junction had 11 bases not matched to a gene; V was cut back by 3 bases and J by 7 bases. CDR1 is SGDLS, CDR2 YYNGEE, per germline. CDR3 sequence reads: CASSAPAGGPIEQYF. The CDR3 DNA follows: TGTGCCAGCAGCGCCCCGGCGGGAGGGCCGATTGAGCAGTACTTC.

The chain carries TRBV18 and TRBJ2-5; the D gene is possibly TRBD1 (6 bases). V was cut by 4 bases and J by 5 bases, with 11 bases left in between. CDR3 size: 13 residues. The germline CDR1 and CDR2 sequences are KGHSH and LQKENI. The CDR3 here is CASSRQGLETQYF. The DNA for the CDR3 is TGTGCCAGCTCACGGCAGGGGCTTGAGACCCAGTACTTC.

The chain has TRBV7-8 and TRBJ2-3; D gene unclear. The CDR3 extends over 14 amino acids. The V gene lost 1 base and the J gene lost 6 bases, with 11 bases spanning the gap. From germline, CDR1 is SGHVS and CDR2 FQNEAQ. CDR3 residues: CASSLDYNSDTQYF. CDR3 nucleotides: TGTGCCAGCAGCTTAGACTACAATAGTGATACGCAGTATTTT.

The CDR3, as DNA: TGTGCCAGCATGTCACCGAACTATGGCTACACCTTC. Its translation is CASMSPNYGYTF. The chain couples TRBV6-6 to TRBJ1-2; D call uncertain. The germline V gene encodes CDR1 MNHNY and CDR2 SVGAGI (reference sequence). V lost 7 bases and J lost 2, with 8 bases in between. CDR3 length: 12 amino acids.

This clone was found once. V is TRBV9 and J is TRBJ2-3, with D uncertain. The CDR3 totals 16 residues. V shed 0 bases and J shed 0 bases, with 11 bases lying between them. The germline CDR1 and CDR2 sequences are SGDLS and YYNGEE. The DNA for the CDR3 is TGTGCCAGCAGCGTAGGGGGAACGACGAGCACAGATACGCAGTATTTT. Translation gives CASSVGGTTSTDTQYF.

The chain links TRBV4-1 to TRBJ1-1, with 9 positions matching TRBD1. Trimming took 4 bases from V and 3 from J; bases not matched to a gene: 3. The V gene's germline CDR1 is MGHRA and CDR2 YSYEKL. The CDR3 has 14 residues. CDR3 DNA sequence: TGCGCCAGCAGCCTAAGGGACAGGGACACTGAAGCTTTCTTT. This encodes CASSLRDRDTEAFF.

The chain combines TRBV5-1 with TRBJ2-3; maybe TRBD2 (5 bases). The CDR3 sequence is 15 residues long. The V end was cut by 4 bases, the J end by 2 bases, with 14 bases between. Germline CDR1 is SGHRS and CDR2 is YFSETQ. The CDR3 spells CASSRTLGHTDTQYF. CDR3 DNA sequence: TGCGCCAGCAGCCGAACACTAGGGCACACAGATACGCAGTATTTT. The full variable domain, with the rest looked up from reference TRBV5-1 and TRBJ2-3, is KAGVTQTPRYLIKTRGQQVTLSCSPISGHRSVSWYQQTPGQGLQFLFEYFSETQRNKGNFPGRFSGRQFSNSRSEMNVSTLELGDSALYLCASSRTLGHTDTQYFGPGTRLTVL.

The chain has TRBV9 and TRBJ2-5, with D perhaps matching TRBD1 (5 bases). The CDR3 sequence is 15 residues long. V lost 3 bases and J 2 bases, leaving 14 bases between the germline ends. Germline CDR1 is SGDLS and CDR2 is YYNGEE. The CDR3: CASSGILDSQETQYF. Here the CDR3 DNA reads TGTGCCAGCAGCGGAATCCTTGACAGTCAAGAGACCCAGTACTTC. The entire variable domain, with the rest obtained from reference TRBV9 and TRBJ2-5, is as follows: DSGVTQTPKHLITATGQRVTLRCSPRSGDLSVYWYQQSLDQGLQFLIQYYNGEERAKGNILERFSAQQFPDLHSELNLSSLELGDSALYFCASSGILDSQETQYFGPGTRLLVL.

In the case of this clone: The junction departs from germline at one end; a sequencing error may be responsible. The chain joins TRBV14 to TRBJ1-2, with D uncertain. CDR1 is SGHDN, CDR2 FVKESK, per germline. The CDR3 consists of 12 residues. This CDR3 reads CASSQAETSPAF. The CDR3 DNA is TGTGCCAGCAGCCAAGCCGAGACCAGTCCCGCCTTC.

This clone is medium-sized (0.01 to 0.1%) in the sample. The chain uses TRBV9 and TRBJ2-3; 12 bases agree with TRBD2. The CDR3 spans 17 residues. The germline gives CDR1 SGDLS, CDR2 YYNGEE. Trimming at V came to 4 bases and at J to 4 bases, leaving 10 bases not matched to a gene. The CDR3 nucleotides read TGTGCCAGCAGCCCTACGACTAGCGGGAGCAACGCAGATACGCAGTATTTT. Translated, it gives CASSPTTSGSNADTQYF.

V gene TRBV28 combines with J gene TRBJ1-1, with a possible D match to TRBD1 (5 bases). Trimming shortened V by 5 bases and J by 11 bases, and 15 bases separated the two germline ends. Germline V gene lookup returns CDR1 MDHEN and CDR2 SYDVKM. CDR3 length equals 12 residues. CDR3 protein: CASSPLPGKAFF. The CDR3 region has the DNA TGTGCCAGCAGTCCCCTCCCAGGGAAGGCTTTCTTT.

V is TRBV4-2 and J is TRBJ1-1; D is unclear. V lost 0 bases, J lost 4 bases, and 12 bases lay in between. Germline V gene data show CDR1 as LGHNA and CDR2 as YNFKEQ. The CDR3 length is 15 residues. The CDR3 nucleotides are TGTGCCAGCAGCCAAGATCGGGTGGGCCCCACTGAAGCTTTCTTT. Translating gives CASSQDRVGPTEAFF.

V usage is TRBV15 and J usage is TRBJ2-2; D unresolved. V was cut by 1 base and J by 0 bases, with 6 bases left in between. Germline V lookup: CDR1 LNHNV, CDR2 YYDKDF (reference sequence). There are 15 residues in the CDR3. The CDR3, as DNA: TGTGCCACCAGCAGAGGAGGATCGAACACCGGGGAGCTGTTTTTT. Amino acids: CATSRGGSNTGELFF.

This chain uses TRBV11-2 with TRBJ2-5; the D is unclear. The CDR3 contains 13 residues. Germline loops: CDR1 SGHAT, CDR2 FQNNGV. The ends were cut back, 3 bases at V and 2 bases at J, with 7 bases in the middle. The CDR3 DNA is TGTGCCAGCAGCTTGACGGATCAAGAGACCCAGTACTTC. This translates into CASSLTDQETQYF.

The genes are TRBV30 and TRBJ2-2; no reliable D call. Trimming pared 2 bases from V and 7 bases from J, leaving 8 bases between. This CDR3 is 12 amino acids long. Germline lookup yields CDR1 GTSNPN and CDR2 SVGIG (reference sequence). The CDR3 spells CAWSQRGGELFF. The CDR3 DNA is TGTGCCTGGAGTCAACGCGGCGGGGAGCTGTTTTTT.

The chain couples TRBV19 to TRBJ2-2, with D possibly TRBD1 on 6 matching bases. This CDR3 region has 15 residues. Germline V gives CDR1 LNHDA, CDR2 SQIVND (reference sequence). V lost 6 bases to trimming and J lost 0 bases, with 11 bases between them. CDR3 protein: CASRGGASNTGELFF. Here the CDR3 DNA reads TGTGCCAGTAGAGGGGGAGCGTCGAACACCGGGGAGCTGTTTTTT.

The V call is TRBV14, the J call TRBJ2-7; 12 positions agree with TRBD2. The V gene end was trimmed by 3 bases and the J gene end by 3 bases; junction bases not matched to a gene: 3. Germline assignment: CDR1 SGHDN and CDR2 FVKESK. The CDR3 runs 15 residues. The CDR3, as DNA: TGTGCCAGCAGCCACGGACTAGCGGGGCTCTACGAGCAGTACTTC. It is translated as CASSHGLAGLYEQYF. The complete variable domain, with remaining parts taken from reference TRBV14 and TRBJ2-7, reads EAGVTQFPSHSVIEKGQTVTLRCDPISGHDNLYWYRRVMGKEIKFLLHFVKESKQDESGMPNNRFLAERTGGTYSTLKVQPAELEDSGVYFCASSHGLAGLYEQYFGPGTRLTVT.

This clone was detected only once. This chain links TRBV7-9 with TRBJ2-7; the D is unclear. Germline V gene data show CDR1 as SEHNR and CDR2 as FQNEAQ (reference sequence). With 5 bases removed from V and 3 bases from J, the gap between germline ends came to 8 bases. The CDR3 is 12 amino acids. The DNA of the CDR3 is TGTGCCAGCAGCGTGGACCACTACGAGCAGTACTTC. Translation gives CASSVDHYEQYF.

This chain links TRBV24-1 with TRBJ1-5; maybe TRBD1 (5 bases). Trimming cost V 4 bases and J 5 bases, with 20 bases left between them. Germline assignment: CDR1 KGHDR and CDR2 SFDVKD. The CDR3 is 17 residues long. The CDR3 sequence is CATSELVGPRGDQPQHF. The CDR3 region has the DNA TGTGCCACCAGTGAATTGGTTGGACCCCGGGGGGATCAGCCCCAGCATTTT.

This clone showed up just once. The V call is TRBV5-1, the J call TRBJ1-3; 7 bases are shared with TRBD1. J was trimmed by 4 bases and V by 2 bases; bases with no gene match: 9. This CDR3 contains 16 residues. The germline CDR1 and CDR2 sequences are SGHRS and YFSETQ. CDR3 region: CASSFSPGGQGNTIYF. The CDR3, as DNA: TGCGCCAGCAGCTTTTCTCCAGGGGGACAAGGAAACACCATATATTTT.

The gene calls are TRBV19 and TRBJ2-5, with 7 bases aligning to TRBD2. This CDR3 is 15 amino acids long. Germline CDR1 and CDR2: LNHDA and SQIVND (reference sequence). V lost 6 bases and J lost 5; bases outside the gene matches: 12. The CDR3 DNA reads as TGTGCCAGTAGAAAAGCCGGGAGGAGTGGGGAGACCCAGTACTTC. Amino acid sequence: CASRKAGRSGETQYF.

In the case of this clone: At one end the junction does not follow the germline gene, possibly because of a read error. The rearrangement links TRBV7-7 to TRBJ2-2; a weak D match, TRBD2 (6 bases). The germline CDR1 and CDR2 sequences are SSHAT and FNYEAQ (reference sequence). The CDR3 runs to 15 residues. CDR3 amino acids: CASSPSRRGTGELFF. The CDR3, as DNA: TGTGCTAGCAGCCCAAGCCGTCGGGGGACCGGGGAGCTGTTTTTT.

The chain uses TRBV12-3 or TRBV12-4 and TRBJ1-2; a weak D match, TRBD1 (5 bases). This CDR3 has 13 amino acids. Trimming shortened V by 7 bases and J by 6 bases, and 15 bases separated the two germline ends. The CDR3 coding sequence is TGTGCCAGCACCGCCTACGGGGCGGATGGCTACACCTTC. It is translated as CASTAYGADGYTF.

This chain links TRBV20-1 with TRBJ1-5; D may be TRBD1 (5 bases). The ends were cut back, 3 bases at V and 3 bases at J, with 12 bases in the middle. CDR1 is DFQATT, CDR2 SNEGSKA, per germline (reference sequence). This CDR3 is 14 amino acids long. The DNA of the CDR3 is TGCAGTGCTAGTTTGGGACCGATCAATCAGCCCCAGCATTTT. This encodes CSASLGPINQPQHF.

This clone is a singleton in its sample. The rearrangement joins TRBV18 to TRBJ2-1; 9 bases match TRBD2. Germline V gene data show CDR1 as KGHSH and CDR2 as LQKENI. The CDR3 loop spans 15 amino acids. V dropped 4 bases and J dropped 7; count of bases not matched to a gene: 8. The CDR3, as DNA: TGTGCCAGCTCACTACGGGGACTAGCATGGAATGAGCAGTTCTTC. This sequence encodes CASSLRGLAWNEQFF.

This chain connects TRBV15 to TRBJ2-1; D not resolved. With 0 bases removed from V and 9 bases from J, the gap between germline ends came to 9 bases. This CDR3 comprises 13 residues. In germline, CDR1 is LNHNV, CDR2 YYDKDF (reference sequence). The CDR3 bases are TGTGCCACCAGCAGAGACCGACTCCTTGAGCAGTTCTTC. Amino acid sequence: CATSRDRLLEQFF.

The V call is TRBV27, the J call TRBJ2-3, with 11 bases that match TRBD2. The CDR3 is 17 residues long. The germline gives CDR1 MNHEY, CDR2 SMNVEV (reference sequence). V lost 2 bases and J lost 1; bases outside the gene matches: 5. CDR3 sequence reads: CASSLIAGGPGTDTQYF. For the CDR3, the DNA is TGTGCCAGCAGTTTAATAGCGGGAGGGCCAGGCACAGATACGCAGTATTTT.

The chain links TRBV5-5 to TRBJ2-2; TRBD1 might be the D (6 bases). The CDR3 covers 15 residues. Germline loops: CDR1 SGHKS, CDR2 YYEKEE (reference sequence). V was cut by 5 bases and J by 8 bases, with 19 bases left in between. The CDR3 DNA is TGTGCCAGCAGTTTCCCTGGGGGCCACCCAGGGGAGCTGTTTTTT. Its translation is CASSFPGGHPGELFF. The full variable domain, its missing parts supplied by reference TRBV5-5 and TRBJ2-2, is DAGVTQSPTHLIKTRGQQVTLRCSPISGHKSVSWYQQVLGQGPQFIFQYYEKEERGRGNFPDRFSARQFPNYSSELNVNALLLGDSALYLCASSFPGGHPGELFFGEGSRLTVL.

The V call is TRBV19, the J call TRBJ2-3; 7 bases are a match to TRBD2. Germline V gene data show CDR1 as LNHDA and CDR2 as SQIVND (reference sequence). This CDR3 comprises 15 residues. V trimming: 3 bases; J trimming: 2 bases; junction bases outside the gene matches: 5. The CDR3 here is CASSMSSGYTDTQYF. The CDR3 nucleotides are TGTGCCAGTAGTATGTCTAGCGGATACACAGATACGCAGTATTTT. The full variable domain, completed using reference TRBV19 and TRBJ2-3, is DGGITQSPKYLFRKEGQNVTLSCEQNLNHDAMYWYRQDPGQGLRLIYYSQIVNDFQKGDIAEGYSVSREKKESFPLTVTSAQKNPTAFYLCASSMSSGYTDTQYFGPGTRLTVL.